What follows are 13 T cell receptor beta chains derived from one specimen sequenced in a study of blood T cell repertoires in COVID-19. Clones were read by immunoSEQ multiplex PCR, and TCRdb kept only the in-frame ones, dropping some. The sample lists a few hundred thousand clones; approximately 88% were seen once. The sample taken for sequencing was peripheral blood. These receptors were collected from a woman aged 70-85 years with COVID-19, enrolled during active disease.

The chain is built from TRBV5-8 and TRBJ2-7, with D possibly TRBD2 on 6 matching bases. Per the germline V gene, CDR1 is SGHTS and CDR2 is YDEGEE. The CDR3 consists of 15 residues. The V gene lost 4 bases and the J gene lost 3 bases, with 17 bases spanning the gap. Here the CDR3 DNA reads TGTGCCAGCAGCAGACGACTAGGTGTAGGCTACGAGCAGTACTTC. Translation: CASSRRLGVGYEQYF.

The rearrangement joins TRBV3-1 (or the pseudogene TRBV3-2) to TRBJ2-1; D perhaps matches TRBD1 (5 bases). This CDR3 contains 12 residues. V lost 4 bases and J lost 10, with 11 bases in between. Germline values: CDR1 LGHDT, CDR2 YNNKEL (reference sequence). The CDR3 DNA reads TGTGCCAGCAGCCTTACTCGACAGGAGCAGTTCTTC. It encodes CASSLTRQEQFF.

The CDR3 loop reads CASSFEGAAEQYF. The CDR3 nucleotides read TGTGCCAGTAGTTTTGAGGGGGCTGCCGAGCAGTACTTC. The J gene is TRBJ2-7, the V gene TRBV19; 7 nucleotides match TRBD1. CDR3 length: 13 residues. The germline CDR1 and CDR2 sequences are LNHDA and SQIVND (reference sequence). V lost 5 bases to trimming and J lost 6 bases; unmatched junction nucleotides: 7.

This clone has more than one count but fewer than ten. The V call is TRBV19, the J call TRBJ2-1; D gene unclear. Trimming cost V 3 bases and J 8 bases, with 20 bases left between them. CDR1 and CDR2 from the germline V gene are LNHDA and SQIVND (reference sequence). This CDR3 is 16 amino acids long. CDR3 region: CASSMGGATPLDEQFF. As DNA, the CDR3 is TGTGCCAGTAGTATGGGTGGAGCTACCCCCCTTGATGAGCAGTTCTTC.

The chain has TRBV3-1 (or the pseudogene TRBV3-2) and TRBJ2-3; 11 bases match TRBD1. Per the germline V gene, CDR1 is LGHDT and CDR2 is YNNKEL (reference sequence). The CDR3 totals 20 residues. The trim removed 0 bases at V and 7 bases at J, leaving 18 bases unmatched. The CDR3 region is CASSQDLALLVDRGRNTQYF. CDR3 coding DNA: TGTGCCAGCAGCCAAGATCTAGCTTTATTGGTGGACAGGGGGCGTAATACGCAGTATTTT.

Note on this clone: The same CDR3 is also encoded by other DNA sequences in this sample. CDR3 amino acids: CASRQGNTEAFF. DNA of the CDR3: TGTGCCAGCAGACAGGGTAACACTGAAGCTTTCTTT. V usage is TRBV28 and J usage is TRBJ1-1, with TRBD1 as a possible D gene (6 bases). V lost 6 bases and J lost 2, with 7 bases in between. Germline CDR1 and CDR2: MDHEN and SYDVKM. The CDR3 spans 12 residues. The full variable domain, with the rest looked up from reference TRBV28 and TRBJ1-1, is DVKVTQSSRYLVKRTGEKVFLECVQDMDHENMFWYRQDPGLGLRLIYFSYDVKMKEKGDIPEGYSVSREKKERFSLILESASTNQTSMYLCASRQGNTEAFFGQGTRLTVV.

V is TRBV28 and J is TRBJ1-5; tentative D call: TRBD1 (6 bases). V dropped 6 bases and J dropped 3 bases, with 9 bases sitting between them. Looked up from germline, CDR1 is MDHEN and CDR2 is SYDVKM. The CDR3 runs to 13 residues. The CDR3 sequence: CASRNRVNQPQHF. In DNA form, the CDR3 reads TGTGCCAGCAGAAACAGGGTCAATCAGCCCCAGCATTTT.

This clone was counted once. CDR3 protein: CASSHYPPPTSGIKDTQYF. CDR3 nucleotides: TGCGCCAGCAGTCATTACCCACCACCCACTAGCGGGATAAAGGATACGCAGTATTTT. J is TRBJ2-3 and V is TRBV23-1; 10 bases agree with TRBD2. TRBV23-1 is assigned to the ORF class and has an uncertain function. The CDR3 loop spans 19 amino acids. Unmatched junction bases numbered 18, after V lost 3 bases and J lost 6 bases.

The chain is built from TRBV6-5 and TRBJ1-2; 11 bases are shared with TRBD1. The V gene end was trimmed by 4 bases and the J gene end by 3 bases; junction bases not matched to a gene: 7. This CDR3 spans 16 amino acids. Germline CDR1 MNHEY, CDR2 SVGAGI. CDR3 DNA sequence: TGTGCCAGCAGTTCACTAAAGGGACAGGGGGACTATGGCTACACCTTC. Residues: CASSSLKGQGDYGYTF.

The gene calls are TRBV19 and TRBJ1-4; 9 nucleotides match TRBD1. The V gene end was trimmed by 4 bases and the J gene end by 8 bases; junction bases not matched to a gene: 8. Germline-derived CDR1 and CDR2 are LNHDA and SQIVND (reference sequence). The length of the CDR3 is 15 residues. The CDR3 reads CASSTLGQGLEKLFF. Here the CDR3 DNA reads TGTGCCAGTAGTACCCTGGGACAGGGTTTGGAAAAACTGTTTTTT.

The CDR3 nucleotides read TGTGCCAGCAGTGAGATCTCCCTTTTTGCACTCAGTAGCGACGACTCTGGGGCCAACGTCCTGACTTTC. This sequence encodes CASSEISLFALSSDDSGANVLTF. The chain recombines TRBV2 with TRBJ2-6, with D possibly matching TRBD2 (5 bases). V was shortened by 3 bases and J by 0 bases, with 30 bases between the two germline ends. The CDR3 spans 23 residues. Germline loops: CDR1 SNHLY, CDR2 FYNNEI.

The CDR3 region has the DNA TGTGCCAGCAGCCAAATAAGTTGGACTGGACTAGCGGGAGTGGCGGGGCAAAGGAATGAGCAGTTCTTC. The encoded protein is CASSQISWTGLAGVAGQRNEQFF. The V and J genes are TRBV7-8 and TRBJ2-1; 13 nucleotides agree with TRBD2. The CDR3 runs to 23 residues. Trimming at V came to 5 bases and at J to 7 bases, leaving 29 bases not matched to a gene. The germline gives CDR1 SGHVS, CDR2 FQNEAQ.

V and J are TRBV5-4 and TRBJ2-1, with TRBD2 as a possible D gene (5 bases). Trimming pared 2 bases from V and 6 bases from J, leaving 21 bases between. Germline CDR1 and CDR2: SGHNT and YYREEE (reference sequence). The CDR3 extends over 17 amino acids. The CDR3 DNA is TGTGCCAGCAGCTTTCAAACGGGATTAGTATCTTTCAATGAGCAGTTCTTC. Residues: CASSFQTGLVSFNEQFF.